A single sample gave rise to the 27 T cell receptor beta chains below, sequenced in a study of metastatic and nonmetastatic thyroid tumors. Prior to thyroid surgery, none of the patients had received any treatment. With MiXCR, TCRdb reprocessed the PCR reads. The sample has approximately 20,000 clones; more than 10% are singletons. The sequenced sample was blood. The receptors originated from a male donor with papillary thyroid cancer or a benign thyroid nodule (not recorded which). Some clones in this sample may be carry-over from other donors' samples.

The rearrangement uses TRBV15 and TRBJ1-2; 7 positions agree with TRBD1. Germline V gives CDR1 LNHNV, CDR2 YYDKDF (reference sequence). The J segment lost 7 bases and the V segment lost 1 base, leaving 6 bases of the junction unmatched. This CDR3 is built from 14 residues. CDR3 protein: CATSRVATGTGYTF. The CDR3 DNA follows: TGTGCCACCAGCAGAGTGGCGACAGGGACTGGCTACACCTTC.

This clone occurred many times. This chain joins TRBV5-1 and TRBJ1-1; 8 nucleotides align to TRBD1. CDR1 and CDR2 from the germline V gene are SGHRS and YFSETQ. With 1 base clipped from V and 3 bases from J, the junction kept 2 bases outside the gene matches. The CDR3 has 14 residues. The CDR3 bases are TGCGCCAGCAGCTTGATACAGGGGGACACTGAAGCTTTCTTT. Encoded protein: CASSLIQGDTEAFF.

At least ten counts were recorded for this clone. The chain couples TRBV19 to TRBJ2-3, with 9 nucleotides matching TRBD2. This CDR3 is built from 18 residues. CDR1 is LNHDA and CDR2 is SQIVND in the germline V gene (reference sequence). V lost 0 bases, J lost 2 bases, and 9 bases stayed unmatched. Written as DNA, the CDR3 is TGTGCCAGTAGTATAGATAAAATAGCGGGAGCGATCACAGATACGCAGTATTTT. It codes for CASSIDKIAGAITDTQYF.

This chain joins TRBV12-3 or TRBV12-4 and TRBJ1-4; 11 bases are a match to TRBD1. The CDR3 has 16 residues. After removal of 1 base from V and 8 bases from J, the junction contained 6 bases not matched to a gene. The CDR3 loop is CASSLVVRDRGEKLFF. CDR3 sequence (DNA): TGTGCCAGCAGTTTAGTGGTCCGGGACAGGGGGGAAAAACTGTTTTTT.

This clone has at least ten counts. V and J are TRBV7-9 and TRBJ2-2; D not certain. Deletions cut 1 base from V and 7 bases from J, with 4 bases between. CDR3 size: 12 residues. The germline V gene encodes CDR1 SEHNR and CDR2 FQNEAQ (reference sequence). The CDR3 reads CASSLEGGELFF. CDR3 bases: TGTGCCAGCAGCTTAGAAGGCGGGGAGCTGTTTTTT.

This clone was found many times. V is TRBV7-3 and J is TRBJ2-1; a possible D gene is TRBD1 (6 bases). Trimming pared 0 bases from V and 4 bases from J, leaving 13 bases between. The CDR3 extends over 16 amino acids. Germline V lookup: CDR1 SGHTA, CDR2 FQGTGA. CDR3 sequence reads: CASSLTGAGGYNEQFF. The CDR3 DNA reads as TGTGCCAGCAGCTTAACGGGGGCCGGCGGTTACAATGAGCAGTTCTTC.

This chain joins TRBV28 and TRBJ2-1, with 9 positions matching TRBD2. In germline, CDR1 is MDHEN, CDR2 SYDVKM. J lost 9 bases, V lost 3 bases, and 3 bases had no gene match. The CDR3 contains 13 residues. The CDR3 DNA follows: TGTGCCAGCAGTTTGGGCGGGAGGGGTGAGCAGTTCTTC. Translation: CASSLGGRGEQFF.

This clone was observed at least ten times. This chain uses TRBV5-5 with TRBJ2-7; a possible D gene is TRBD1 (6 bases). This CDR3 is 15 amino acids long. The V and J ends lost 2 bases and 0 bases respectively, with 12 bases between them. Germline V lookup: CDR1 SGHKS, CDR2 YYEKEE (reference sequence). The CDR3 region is CASSFPRGYSYEQYF. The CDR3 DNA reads TGTGCCAGCAGCTTCCCGAGGGGGTACTCCTACGAGCAGTACTTC.

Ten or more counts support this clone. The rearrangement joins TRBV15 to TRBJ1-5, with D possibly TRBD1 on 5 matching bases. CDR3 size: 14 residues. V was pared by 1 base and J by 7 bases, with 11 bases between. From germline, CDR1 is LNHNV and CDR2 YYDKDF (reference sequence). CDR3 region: CATSRVGRDQPQHF. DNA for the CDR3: TGTGCCACCAGCAGAGTAGGTAGGGACCAGCCCCAGCATTTT. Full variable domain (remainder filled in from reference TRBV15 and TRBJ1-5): DAMVIQNPRYQVTQFGKPVTLSCSQTLNHNVMYWYQQKSSQAPKLLFHYYDKDFNNEADTPDNFQSRRPNTSFCFLDIRSPGLGDTAMYLCATSRVGRDQPQHFGDGTRLSIL.

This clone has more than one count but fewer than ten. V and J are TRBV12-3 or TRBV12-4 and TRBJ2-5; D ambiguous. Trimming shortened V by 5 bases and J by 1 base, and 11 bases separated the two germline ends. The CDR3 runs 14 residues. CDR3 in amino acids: CASSPNTLQETQYF. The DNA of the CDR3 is TGTGCCAGCAGTCCCAACACACTCCAAGAGACCCAGTACTTC.

CDR3 residues: CASSPIGGSYGYTF. CDR3 in DNA: TGTGCCAGCAGTCCAATAGGGGGTAGCTATGGCTACACCTTC. V gene TRBV28 combines with J gene TRBJ1-2; perhaps TRBD1 as D (6 bases). This CDR3 has 14 residues. Germline CDR1 MDHEN, CDR2 SYDVKM. V gave up 5 bases and J gave up 4 bases, with 14 bases separating them.

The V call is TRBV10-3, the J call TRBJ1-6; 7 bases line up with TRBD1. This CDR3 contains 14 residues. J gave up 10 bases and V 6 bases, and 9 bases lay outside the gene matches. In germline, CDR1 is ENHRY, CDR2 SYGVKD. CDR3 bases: TGTGCCATCAGAACAGACAGGGAGGGATCACCCCTCCACTTT. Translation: CAIRTDREGSPLHF.

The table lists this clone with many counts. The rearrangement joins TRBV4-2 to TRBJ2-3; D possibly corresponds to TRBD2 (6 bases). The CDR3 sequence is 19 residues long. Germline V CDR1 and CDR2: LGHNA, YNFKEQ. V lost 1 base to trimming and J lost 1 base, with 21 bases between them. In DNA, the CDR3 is TGTGCCAGCAGCCAAGTTCTCTCACTAGCAGCGGTGGGCACAGATACGCAGTATTTT. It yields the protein CASSQVLSLAAVGTDTQYF.

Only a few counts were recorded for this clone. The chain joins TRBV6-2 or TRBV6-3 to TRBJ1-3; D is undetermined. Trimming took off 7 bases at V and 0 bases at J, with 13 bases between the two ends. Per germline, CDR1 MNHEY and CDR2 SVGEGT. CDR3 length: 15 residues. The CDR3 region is CASTAIENSGNTIYF. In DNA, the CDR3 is TGTGCCAGCACCGCTATCGAGAACTCTGGAAACACCATATATTTT.

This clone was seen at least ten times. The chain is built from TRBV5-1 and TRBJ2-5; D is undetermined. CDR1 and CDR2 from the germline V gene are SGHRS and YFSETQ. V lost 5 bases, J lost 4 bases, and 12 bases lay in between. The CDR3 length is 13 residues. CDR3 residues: CASRTPPAETQYF. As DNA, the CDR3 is TGCGCCAGCAGGACTCCGCCCGCAGAGACCCAGTACTTC.

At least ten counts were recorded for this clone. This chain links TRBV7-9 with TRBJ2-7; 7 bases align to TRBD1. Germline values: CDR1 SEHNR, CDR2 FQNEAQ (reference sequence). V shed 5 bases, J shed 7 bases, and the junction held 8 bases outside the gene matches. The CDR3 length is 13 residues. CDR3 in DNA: TGTGCCAGCAGCAGGGACAGTTCACGGGAGCAGTACTTC. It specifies CASSRDSSREQYF.

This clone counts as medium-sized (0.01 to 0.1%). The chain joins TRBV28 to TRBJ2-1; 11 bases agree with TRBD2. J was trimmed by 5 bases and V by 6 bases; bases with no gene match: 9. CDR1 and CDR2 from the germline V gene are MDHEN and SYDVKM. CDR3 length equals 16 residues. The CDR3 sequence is CASRTLAGGLNNEQFF. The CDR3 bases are TGTGCCAGCAGAACCTTAGCGGGAGGGCTAAACAATGAGCAGTTCTTC.

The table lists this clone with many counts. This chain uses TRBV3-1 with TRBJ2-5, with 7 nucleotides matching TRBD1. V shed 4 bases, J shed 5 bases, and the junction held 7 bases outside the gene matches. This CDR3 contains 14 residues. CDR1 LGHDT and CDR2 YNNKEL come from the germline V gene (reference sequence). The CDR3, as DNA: TGTGCCAGCAGCCGAGGACAGGCGAGGGAGACCCAGTACTTC. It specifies CASSRGQARETQYF.

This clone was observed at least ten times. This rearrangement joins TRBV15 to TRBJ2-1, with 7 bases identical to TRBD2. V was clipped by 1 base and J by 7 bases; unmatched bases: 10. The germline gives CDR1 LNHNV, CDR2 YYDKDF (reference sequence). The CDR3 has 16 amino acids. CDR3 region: CATSRAQSWEGNEQFF. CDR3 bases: TGTGCCACCAGCAGAGCCCAAAGCTGGGAGGGTAATGAGCAGTTCTTC.

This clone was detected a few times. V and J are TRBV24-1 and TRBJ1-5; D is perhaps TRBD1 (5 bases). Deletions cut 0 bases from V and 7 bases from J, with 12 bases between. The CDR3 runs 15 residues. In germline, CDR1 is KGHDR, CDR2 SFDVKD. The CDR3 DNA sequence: TGTGCCACCAGTGATTTGGGGGACCCCCACCAGCCCCAGCATTTT. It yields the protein CATSDLGDPHQPQHF.

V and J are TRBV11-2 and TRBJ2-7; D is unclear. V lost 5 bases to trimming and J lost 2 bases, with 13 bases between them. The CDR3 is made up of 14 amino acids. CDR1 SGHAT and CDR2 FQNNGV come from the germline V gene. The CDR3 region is CASSPLFGAYEQYF. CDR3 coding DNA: TGTGCCAGCAGCCCTTTGTTCGGAGCCTACGAGCAGTACTTC.

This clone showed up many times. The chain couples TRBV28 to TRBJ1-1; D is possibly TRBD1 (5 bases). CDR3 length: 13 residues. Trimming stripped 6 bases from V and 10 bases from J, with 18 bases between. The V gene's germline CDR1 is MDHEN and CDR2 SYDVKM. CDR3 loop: CASSTLEQAGAFF. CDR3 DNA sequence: TGTGCCAGCAGCACCCTTGAACAGGCGGGAGCTTTCTTT.

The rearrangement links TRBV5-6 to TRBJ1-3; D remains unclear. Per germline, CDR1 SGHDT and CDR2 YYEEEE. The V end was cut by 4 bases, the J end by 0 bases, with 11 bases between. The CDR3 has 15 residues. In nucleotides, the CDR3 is TGTGCCAGCAGCGCGCGAGGGTTCTCTGGAAACACCATATATTTT. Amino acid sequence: CASSARGFSGNTIYF.

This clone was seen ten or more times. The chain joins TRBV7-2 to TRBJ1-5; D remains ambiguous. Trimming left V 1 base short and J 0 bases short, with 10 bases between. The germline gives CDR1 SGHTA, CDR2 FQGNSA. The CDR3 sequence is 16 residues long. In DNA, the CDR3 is TGTGCCAGCAGCTTAGTTAGCAGTTATAGCAATCAGCCCCAGCATTTT. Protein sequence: CASSLVSSYSNQPQHF. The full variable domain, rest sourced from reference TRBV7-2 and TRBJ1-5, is GAGVSQSPSNKVTEKGKDVELRCDPISGHTALYWYRQSLGQGLEFLIYFQGNSAPDKSGLPSDRFSAERTGGSVSTLTIQRTQQEDSAVYLCASSLVSSYSNQPQHFGDGTRLSIL.

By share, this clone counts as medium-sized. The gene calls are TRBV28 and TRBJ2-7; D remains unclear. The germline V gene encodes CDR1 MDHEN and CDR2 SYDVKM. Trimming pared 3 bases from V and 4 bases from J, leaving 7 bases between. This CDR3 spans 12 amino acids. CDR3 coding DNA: TGTGCCAGCAGTTTGTCGGAATACGAGCAGTACTTC. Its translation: CASSLSEYEQYF.

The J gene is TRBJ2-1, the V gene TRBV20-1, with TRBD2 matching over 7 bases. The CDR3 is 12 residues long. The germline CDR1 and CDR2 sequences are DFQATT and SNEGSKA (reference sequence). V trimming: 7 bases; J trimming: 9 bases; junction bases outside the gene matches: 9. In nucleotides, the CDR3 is TGCAGTGTTTCCACTAGCGAGGGTGAGCAGTTCTTC. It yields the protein CSVSTSEGEQFF.

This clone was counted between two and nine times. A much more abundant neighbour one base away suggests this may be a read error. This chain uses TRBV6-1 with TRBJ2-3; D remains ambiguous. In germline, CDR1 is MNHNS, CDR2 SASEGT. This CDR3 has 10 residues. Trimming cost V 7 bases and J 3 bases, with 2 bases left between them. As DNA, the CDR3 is TGTGCCAGCAATACAGATACGCAGTATTTT. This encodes CASNTDTQYF.